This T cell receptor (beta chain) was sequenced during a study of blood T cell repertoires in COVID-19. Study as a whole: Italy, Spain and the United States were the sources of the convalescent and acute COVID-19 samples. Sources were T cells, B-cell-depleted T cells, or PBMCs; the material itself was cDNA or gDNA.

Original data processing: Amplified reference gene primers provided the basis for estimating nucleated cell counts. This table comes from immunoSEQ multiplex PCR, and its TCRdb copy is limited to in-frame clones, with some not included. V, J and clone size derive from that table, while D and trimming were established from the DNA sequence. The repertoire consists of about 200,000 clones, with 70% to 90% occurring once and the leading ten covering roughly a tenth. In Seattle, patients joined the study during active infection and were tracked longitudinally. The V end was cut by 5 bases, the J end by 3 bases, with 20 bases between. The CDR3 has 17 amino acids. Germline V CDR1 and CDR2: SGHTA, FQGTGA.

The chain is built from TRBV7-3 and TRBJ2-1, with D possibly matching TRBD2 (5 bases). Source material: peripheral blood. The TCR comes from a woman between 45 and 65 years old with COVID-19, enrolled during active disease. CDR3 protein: CASSGKSGFSFYNEQFF. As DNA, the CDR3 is TGTGCCAGCAGCGGTAAATCGGGGTTCTCCTTCTACAATGAGCAGTTCTTC. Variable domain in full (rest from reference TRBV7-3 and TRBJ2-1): GAGVSQTPSNKVTEKGKYVELRCDPISGHTALYWYRQSLGQGPEFLIYFQGTGAADDSGLPNDRFFAVRPEGSVSTLKIQRTERGDSAVYLCASSGKSGFSFYNEQFFGPGTRLTVL.